The source of this TCR beta chain is a study of T cells in Graves' hyperthyroidism and ophthalmopathy. Background on the study: Peripheral blood sampling occurred at initial diagnosis, before any treatment. General observations from the study: Ophthalmopathy onset followed model prediction by a median roughly six months.

TCR beta CDR3 sequences were amplified from RNA transcripts. Carried out on the TCR CDR3, a first-round RT-PCR used the HTBI primer set. TCRdb processed the multiplex PCR reads anew with MiXCR; each CDR3 protein has one entry. This repertoire shows 400,000 to 550,000 distinct CDR3 sequences, 24% found once; its top ten account for 11%. This clonotype has ten or more counts. Its antigen is unidentified. The CDR3 spans 14 residues. V shed 7 bases, J shed 7 bases, and the junction held 9 bases outside the gene matches. This receptor was identified in a woman aged 25 to 39 with Graves' ophthalmopathy. V and J are TRBV12-3 or TRBV12-4 and TRBJ1-5; 8 positions match TRBD1. The material sequenced was blood. DNA for the CDR3: TGTGCCAGCAAAGCGACAGGGGAGGAACAGCCCCAGCATTTT. As protein: CASKATGEEQPQHF.